This T cell receptor beta chain was observed in a study of blood T cell repertoires in COVID-19. As for the study in general: Acute and convalescent COVID-19 samples came from the United States, Italy and Spain.

Germline CDR1 reads MDHEN; CDR2 reads SYDVKM. The CDR3 covers 15 residues. Between the trimmed V and J ends, which lost 7 bases and 9 bases, there was a span of 19 bases. Sequencing was performed with immunoSEQ multiplex PCR; in TCRdb, only in-frame clones are kept and a portion is missing. The sample lists some 240,000 clones, 80% to 90% occurring once. This chain connects TRBV28 to TRBJ1-6, with no clear D. This TCR derives from a middle-aged woman who had been exposed to COVID-19. The sample taken for sequencing was PBMCs or T cells enriched from blood (not recorded which). The CDR3 region has the DNA TGTGCCAGCACCCCACGAGATTCCTCTACTTCACCCCTCCACTTT. It specifies CASTPRDSSTSPLHF.